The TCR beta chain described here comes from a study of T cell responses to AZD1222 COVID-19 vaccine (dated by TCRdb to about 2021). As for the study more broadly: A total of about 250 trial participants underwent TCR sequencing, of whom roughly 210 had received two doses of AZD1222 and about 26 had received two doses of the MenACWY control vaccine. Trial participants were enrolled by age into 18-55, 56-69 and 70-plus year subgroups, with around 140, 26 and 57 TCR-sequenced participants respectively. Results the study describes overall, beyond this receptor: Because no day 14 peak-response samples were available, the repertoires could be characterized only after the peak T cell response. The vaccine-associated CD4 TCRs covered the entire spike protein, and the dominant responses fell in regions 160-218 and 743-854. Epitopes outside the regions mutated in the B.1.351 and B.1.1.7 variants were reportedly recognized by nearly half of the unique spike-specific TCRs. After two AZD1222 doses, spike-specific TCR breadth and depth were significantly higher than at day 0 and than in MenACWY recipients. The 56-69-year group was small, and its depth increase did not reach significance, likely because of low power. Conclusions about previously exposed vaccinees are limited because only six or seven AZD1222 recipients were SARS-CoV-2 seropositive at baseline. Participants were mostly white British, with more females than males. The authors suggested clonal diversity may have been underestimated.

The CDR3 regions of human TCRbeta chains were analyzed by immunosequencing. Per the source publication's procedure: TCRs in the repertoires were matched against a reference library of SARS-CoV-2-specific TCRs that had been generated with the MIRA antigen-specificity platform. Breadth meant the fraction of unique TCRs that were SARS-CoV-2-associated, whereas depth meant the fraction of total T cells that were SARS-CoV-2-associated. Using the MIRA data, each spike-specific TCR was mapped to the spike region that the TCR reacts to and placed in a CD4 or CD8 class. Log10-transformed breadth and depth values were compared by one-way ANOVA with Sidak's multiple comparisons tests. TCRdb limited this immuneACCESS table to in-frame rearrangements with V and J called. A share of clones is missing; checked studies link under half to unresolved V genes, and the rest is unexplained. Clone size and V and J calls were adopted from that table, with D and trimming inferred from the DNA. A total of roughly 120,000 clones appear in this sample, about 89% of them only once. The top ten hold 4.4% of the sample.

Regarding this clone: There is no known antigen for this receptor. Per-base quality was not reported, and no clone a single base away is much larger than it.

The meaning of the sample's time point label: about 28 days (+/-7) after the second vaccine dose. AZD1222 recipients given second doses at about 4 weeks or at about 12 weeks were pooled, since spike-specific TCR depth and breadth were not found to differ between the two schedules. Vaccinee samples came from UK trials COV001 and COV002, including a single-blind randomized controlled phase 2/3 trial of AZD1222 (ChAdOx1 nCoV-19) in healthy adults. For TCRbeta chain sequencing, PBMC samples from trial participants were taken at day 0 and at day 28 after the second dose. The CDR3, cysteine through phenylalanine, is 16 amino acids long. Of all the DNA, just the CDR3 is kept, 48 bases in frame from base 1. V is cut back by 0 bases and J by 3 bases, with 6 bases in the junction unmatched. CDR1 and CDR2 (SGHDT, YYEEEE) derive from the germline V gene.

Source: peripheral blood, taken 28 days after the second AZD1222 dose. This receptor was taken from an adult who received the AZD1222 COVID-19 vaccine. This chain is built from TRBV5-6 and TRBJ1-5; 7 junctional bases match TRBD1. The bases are TGTGCCAGCAGCTTGGCCTTGACAGGGACCAATCAGCCCCAGCATTTT. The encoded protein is CASSLALTGTNQPQHF.